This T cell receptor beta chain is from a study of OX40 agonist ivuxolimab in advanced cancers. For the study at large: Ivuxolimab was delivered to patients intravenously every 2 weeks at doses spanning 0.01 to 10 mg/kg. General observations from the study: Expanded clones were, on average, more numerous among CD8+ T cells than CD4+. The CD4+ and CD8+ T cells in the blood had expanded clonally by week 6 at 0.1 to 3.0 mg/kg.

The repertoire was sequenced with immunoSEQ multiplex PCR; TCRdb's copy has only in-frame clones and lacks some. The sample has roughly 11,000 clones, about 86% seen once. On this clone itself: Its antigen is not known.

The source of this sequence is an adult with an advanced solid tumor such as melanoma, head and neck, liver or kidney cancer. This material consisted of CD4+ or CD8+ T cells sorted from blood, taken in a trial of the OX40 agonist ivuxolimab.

CDR3 region: CASSLEQAYQGSYEQYF. CDR3 coding DNA: TGTGCCAGCAGCTTAGAACAGGCCTATCAGGGGTCCTACGAGCAGTACTTC. The chain couples TRBV7-6 to TRBJ2-7; D possibly corresponds to TRBD1 (6 bases). The CDR3 loop spans 17 amino acids. V gave up 1 base and J gave up 1 base, with 17 bases separating them. Germline CDR1 SGHVS, CDR2 FNYEAQ.